The next 12 T cell receptor beta chains were all read from a single sample in a study of a mutant IDH1 vaccine in newly diagnosed glioma. Their antigens are not known. The time point was: week 47, end of study. Every vaccine dose comprised 300 ug of mutant IDH1 20-mer peptide plus topical imiquimod. Assay: immunoSEQ multiplex PCR; the TCRdb copy retains only in-frame clones and omits some. The sample holds 40,000 or so clones, less than 85% seen once. This specimen was PBMCs, taken from a glioma patient whose treatment included an IDH1 peptide vaccine. Receptor source: a man younger than 35 with glioma. Some clones in this sample may be carry-over from other donors' samples.

This clone was counted between two and nine times. The rearrangement joins TRBV30 to TRBJ1-2; TRBD1 matches 8 bases. Per germline, CDR1 GTSNPN and CDR2 SVGIG (reference sequence). The CDR3 contains 15 residues. V was pared by 3 bases and J by 6 bases, with 12 bases of the junction left unmatched. Here the CDR3 DNA reads TGTGCCTGGAGCTCCGGGACAGGTCCGGGTGATGGCTACACCTTC. Translating it yields CAWSSGTGPGDGYTF.

This sequence joins TRBV19 and TRBJ1-1; D is uncertain. Germline-derived CDR1 and CDR2 are LNHDA and SQIVND (reference sequence). V lost 6 bases and J lost 1, with 9 bases in between. The CDR3 spans 13 residues. In DNA form, the CDR3 reads TGTGCCAGTAGCGTAACTAAGAACACTGAAGCTTTCTTT. Translation gives CASSVTKNTEAFF.

In this sample, this clone turned up a few times. V gene TRBV4-3 combines with J gene TRBJ2-3, with 7 nucleotides matching TRBD2. The CDR3 runs to 18 residues. Germline assignment: CDR1 LGHNA and CDR2 YSLEER. The J segment lost 2 bases and the V segment lost 0 bases, leaving 11 bases of the junction unmatched. CDR3 amino acids: CASSQDPFRGETTDTQYF. CDR3 nucleotide sequence: TGCGCCAGCAGCCAAGATCCGTTTCGGGGGGAGACCACAGATACGCAGTATTTT.

V and J are TRBV5-4 and TRBJ2-7; TRBD2 might be the D (5 bases). Trimming stripped 4 bases from V and 2 bases from J, with 13 bases between. This CDR3 has 14 residues. Germline-derived CDR1 and CDR2 are SGHNT and YYREEE (reference sequence). CDR3 in DNA: TGTGCCAGCAGCCATACTGACGGGACCTACGAGCAGTACTTC. This encodes CASSHTDGTYEQYF.

This chain connects TRBV7-3 to TRBJ1-1; D is unclear. The V end lost 5 bases, the J end lost 0 bases, and 16 bases lay between the germline ends. Looked up from germline, CDR1 is SGHTA and CDR2 is FQGTGA. The length of the CDR3 is 16 residues. CDR3 loop: CASSPGLVSLNTEAFF. In nucleotides, the CDR3 is TGTGCCAGCAGCCCCGGCCTTGTCAGTTTGAACACTGAAGCTTTCTTT. The whole variable domain, remainder taken from reference TRBV7-3 and TRBJ1-1, is GAGVSQTPSNKVTEKGKYVELRCDPISGHTALYWYRQSLGQGPEFLIYFQGTGAADDSGLPNDRFFAVRPEGSVSTLKIQRTERGDSAVYLCASSPGLVSLNTEAFFGQGTRLTVV.

The chain employs TRBV19 and TRBJ2-7, with TRBD1 as a possible D gene (6 bases). Deletions cut 3 bases from V and 0 bases from J, with 9 bases between. The CDR3 is 14 amino acids. Germline V gene sequence: CDR1 LNHDA, CDR2 SQIVND (reference sequence). CDR3 region: CASSIGQYSYEQYF. The CDR3 DNA follows: TGTGCCAGTAGTATTGGACAGTACTCCTACGAGCAGTACTTC.

Comments on this clone: A junction end diverges from the germline sequence, so it may reflect a read error. Written as DNA, the CDR3 is TGTGCCAGCAGTTTGGGACAGGTCTATGGCTACACCTTC. Its translation: CASSLGQVYGYTF. The J gene is TRBJ1-2, the V gene TRBV5-6; 8 nucleotides align to TRBD1. Germline values: CDR1 SGHDT, CDR2 YYEEEE. The CDR3 covers 13 residues.

The rearrangement joins TRBV18 to TRBJ2-3; tentatively, D is TRBD1 (5 bases). The CDR3 extends over 14 amino acids. The V end was cut by 2 bases, the J end by 3 bases, with 9 bases between. CDR1 KGHSH and CDR2 LQKENI come from the germline V gene. The CDR3 spells CASSPARATDTQYF. In DNA, the CDR3 is TGTGCCAGCTCACCAGCCAGGGCGACAGATACGCAGTATTTT.

This chain links TRBV30 with TRBJ1-4, with D possibly being TRBD1 (5 bases). CDR1 GTSNPN and CDR2 SVGIG come from the germline V gene (reference sequence). The CDR3 length is 12 residues. The V end was cut by 0 bases, the J end by 8 bases, with 7 bases between. The CDR3 DNA sequence: TGTGCCTGGAGTGTGTCAGGGGAAAAACTGTTTTTT. It codes for CAWSVSGEKLFF.

The J gene is TRBJ2-2, the V gene TRBV7-2; no clear D. The germline V and J ends were trimmed by 5 bases and 5 bases, with 12 bases remaining between them. Germline assignment: CDR1 SGHTA and CDR2 FQGNSA. The CDR3 covers 14 residues. The CDR3 protein is CASSPTRRTGELFF. For the CDR3, the DNA is TGTGCCAGCAGCCCGACTCGAAGGACCGGGGAGCTGTTTTTT.

This chain links TRBV27 with TRBJ1-1; D possibly corresponds to TRBD1 (6 bases). Trimming left V 7 bases short and J 1 base short, with 13 bases between. The CDR3 runs to 14 residues. The germline V gene encodes CDR1 MNHEY and CDR2 SMNVEV (reference sequence). The CDR3 region has the DNA TGTGCCAGCAAGCCAGGCAGGGGGAACACTGAAGCTTTCTTT. Amino acid sequence: CASKPGRGNTEAFF.

The chain recombines TRBV5-1 with TRBJ1-1; no definite D call. The CDR3 runs 15 residues. Trimming shortened V by 4 bases and J by 1 base, and 14 bases separated the two germline ends. Germline values: CDR1 SGHRS, CDR2 YFSETQ. CDR3 region: CASSLPGLQNTEAFF. CDR3 nucleotide sequence: TGCGCCAGCAGCCTCCCCGGGTTACAGAACACTGAAGCTTTCTTT.